The 4 T cell receptor beta chains listed next were all sequenced from one sample in a study of tumor-infiltrating lymphocytes in primary liver carcinoma (dated by TCRdb to 2017 to 2019). Instrument on record: Illumina HiSeq 2500. Using a constant-region primer and ProtoScript II reverse transcriptase, TCRbeta-specific cDNA was reverse-transcribed from 500 ng total RNA. Construction of the TCRbeta libraries relied on three nested rounds of multiplex PCR, following a slightly modified ARM-PCR procedure. Each of the first two PCR rounds ran for around 11 cycles using multiplex TRBV1-TRBV30 forward primers together with a Cbeta reverse primer. TCRdb trimmed public reads at Q25 via fastp, called clones via MiXCR and kept in-frame beta chains. Each CDR3 protein gets just one entry, which takes the most common genes and DNA from the rows behind it. Present in this sample are approximately 330,000 distinct CDR3 sequences, 65% of which were seen just once. The ten most abundant clones make up about 6.3% of the sample.

TRIzol reagent was used to extract blood RNA from unsorted whole blood, while the DNeasy Blood & Tissue kit provided the germline DNA. Sequencing used peripheral blood. The receptors stem from a man aged 40-50 years with primary liver carcinoma and hepatitis B virus infection.

As concerns this clonotype: One end of the junction fails to match germline, which may point to a read error. CDR3 DNA: TGTGCCAGAAGCTTAGATCCAGCTAACTATAGCTACACCTTC. Its translation is CARSLDPANYSYTF. The chain has TRBV11-2 and TRBJ1-2; D is ambiguous. Germline CDR1 and CDR2: SGHAT and FQNNGV. CDR3 length equals 14 residues.

This clonotype is a singleton in its sample. A much larger clone differs by one base, so this may be a read error. The gene calls are TRBV5-1 and TRBJ2-1, with 7 bases lining up with TRBD2. The CDR3 length is 16 residues. Germline CDR1 is SGHRS and CDR2 is YFSETQ. V lost 0 bases, J lost 15 bases, and 18 bases stayed unmatched. DNA for the CDR3: TGCGCCAGCAGCTTGGTGGGCGGGAGTGGACCCAACGAGGGGTTCTTC. Its protein product is CASSLVGGSGPNEGFF.

Concerning this clonotype itself: Sequence at one end of the junction differs from germline and may be a read error. This sequence joins TRBV11-2 and TRBJ2-3; a possible D gene is TRBD1 (6 bases). This CDR3 has 15 residues. The germline gives CDR1 SGHAT, CDR2 FQNNGV. The CDR3 DNA follows: TGTGCCAACAGCCTAGAACAGGGACGATCTGGTACGCAGTATTTT. Translation: CANSLEQGRSGTQYF.

V is TRBV6-1 and J is TRBJ1-2, with 7 nucleotides matching TRBD1. The germline CDR1 and CDR2 sequences are MNHNS and SASEGT. The CDR3 is made up of 14 amino acids. Losses at the gene ends were 7 bases for V and 3 bases for J; bases not matched to a gene: 8. The CDR3 coding sequence is TGTGCCAGCATTCGCGAACAGGGGTACTATGGCTACACCTTC. Its translation: CASIREQGYYGYTF.